This TCR beta chain is from a study of T-cell reconstitution after alpha-beta-depleted transplantation in children. A note on this clonotype: Its antigen is as yet unknown.

TCRbeta library construction was performed incorporating unique molecular identifiers. TCRdb reanalysed the PCR reads using MiXCR and keeps one entry per CDR3 protein. Among 550,000 to 800,000 distinct CDR3 sequences, approximately 14% were seen once, and the ten largest hold around 0.8%. Study-level findings and limits: Surviving recipient T cells and thymic progenitors accounted for the high day-60 TCRbeta diversity observed in some patients. Newly made T cells mostly supplied T-cell counts and diversity one year after transplant. Reportedly, alpha-beta T cells present about two months post-transplant originated from several hundred expanded clones of graft origin.

The receptor was derived from a girl under 10 years old with congenital amegakaryocytic thrombocytopenia, due to receive a stem cell transplant. The sequenced sample was PBMCs, obtained before TCRalphabeta/CD19-depleted stem cell transplant.

CDR3 DNA: TGCGCCAGCAGCCTGCTCGCCGGTATCGGTCGGGGACGTGGGGGGTATGAGCAGTTCTTC. It specifies CASSLLAGIGRGRGGYEQFF. The genes are TRBV5-1 and TRBJ2-1; D may be TRBD2 (6 bases). Trimming pared 4 bases from V and 8 bases from J, leaving 34 bases between. Germline V gene sequence: CDR1 SGHRS, CDR2 YFSETQ. This CDR3 comprises 20 residues.